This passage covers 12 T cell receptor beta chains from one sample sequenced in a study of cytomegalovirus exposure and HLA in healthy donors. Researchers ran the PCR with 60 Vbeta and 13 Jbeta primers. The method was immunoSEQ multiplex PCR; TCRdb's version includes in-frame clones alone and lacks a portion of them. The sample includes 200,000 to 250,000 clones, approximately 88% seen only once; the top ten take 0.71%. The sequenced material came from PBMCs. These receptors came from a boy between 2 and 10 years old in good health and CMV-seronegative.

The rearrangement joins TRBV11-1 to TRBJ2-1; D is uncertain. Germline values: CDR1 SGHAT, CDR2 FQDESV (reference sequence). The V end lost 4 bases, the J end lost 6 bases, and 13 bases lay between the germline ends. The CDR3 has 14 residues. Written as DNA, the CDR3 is TGTGCCAGCAGCTCTAGTAGTCCCCGCAATGAGCAGTTCTTC. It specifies CASSSSSPRNEQFF.

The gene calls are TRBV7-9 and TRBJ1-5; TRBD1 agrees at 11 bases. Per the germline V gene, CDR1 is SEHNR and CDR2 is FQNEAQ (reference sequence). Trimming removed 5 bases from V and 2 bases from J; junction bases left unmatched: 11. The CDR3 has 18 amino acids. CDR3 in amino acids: CASSTVPGQGDGNQPQHF. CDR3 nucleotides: TGTGCCAGCAGCACCGTCCCGGGACAGGGGGATGGCAATCAGCCCCAGCATTTT.

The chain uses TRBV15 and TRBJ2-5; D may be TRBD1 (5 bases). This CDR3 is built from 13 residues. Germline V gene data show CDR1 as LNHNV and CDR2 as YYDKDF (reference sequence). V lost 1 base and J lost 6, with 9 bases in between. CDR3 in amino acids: CATSRGGSQTQYF. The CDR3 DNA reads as TGTGCCACCAGCAGAGGGGGCAGCCAGACCCAGTACTTC.

The DNA of the CDR3 is TGTGCCAGCAGCCCCCGACAGGGGGCGTTGGGGGAGCAGTACTTC. Translation: CASSPRQGALGEQYF. The J gene is TRBJ2-7, the V gene TRBV7-9, with 10 bases matching TRBD1. Per germline, CDR1 SEHNR and CDR2 FQNEAQ (reference sequence). CDR3 length equals 15 residues. Trimming took 5 bases from V and 7 from J; bases not matched to a gene: 11.

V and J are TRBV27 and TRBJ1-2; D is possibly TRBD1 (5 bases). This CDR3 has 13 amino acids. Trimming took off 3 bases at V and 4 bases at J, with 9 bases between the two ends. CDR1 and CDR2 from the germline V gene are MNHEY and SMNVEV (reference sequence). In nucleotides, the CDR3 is TGTGCCAGCAGTTTCGGGGGAGGCTATGGCTACACCTTC. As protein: CASSFGGGYGYTF.

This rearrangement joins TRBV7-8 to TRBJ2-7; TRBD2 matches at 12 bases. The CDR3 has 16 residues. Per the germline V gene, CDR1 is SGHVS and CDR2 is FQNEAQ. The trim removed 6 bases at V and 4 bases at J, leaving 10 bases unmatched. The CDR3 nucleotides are TGTGCCAGCAGACCTCGACTAGCGGGGGTTTCATACGAGCAGTACTTC. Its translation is CASRPRLAGVSYEQYF.

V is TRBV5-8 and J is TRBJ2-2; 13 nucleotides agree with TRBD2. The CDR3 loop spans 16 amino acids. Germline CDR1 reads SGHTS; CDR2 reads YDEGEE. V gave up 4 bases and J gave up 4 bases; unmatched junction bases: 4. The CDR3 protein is CASSRTSGGATGELFF. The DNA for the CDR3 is TGTGCCAGCAGCCGAACTAGCGGGGGGGCCACCGGGGAGCTGTTTTTT.

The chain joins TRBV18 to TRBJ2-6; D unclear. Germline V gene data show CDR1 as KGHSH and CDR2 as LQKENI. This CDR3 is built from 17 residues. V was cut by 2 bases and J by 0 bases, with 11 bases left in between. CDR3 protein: CASSPEAERSGANVLTF. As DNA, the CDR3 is TGTGCCAGCTCACCAGAGGCAGAACGCTCTGGGGCCAACGTCCTGACTTTC.

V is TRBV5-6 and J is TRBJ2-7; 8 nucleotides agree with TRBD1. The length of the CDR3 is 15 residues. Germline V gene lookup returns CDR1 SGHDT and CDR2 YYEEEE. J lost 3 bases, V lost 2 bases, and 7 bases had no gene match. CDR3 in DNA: TGTGCCAGCAGCTTTCCGGGACAGGACCTCTACGAGCAGTACTTC. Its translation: CASSFPGQDLYEQYF.

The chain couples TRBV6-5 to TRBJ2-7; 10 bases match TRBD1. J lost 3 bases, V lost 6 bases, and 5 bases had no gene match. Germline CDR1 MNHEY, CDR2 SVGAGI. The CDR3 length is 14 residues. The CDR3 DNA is TGTGCCAGCAGATCGGGACAGGGGAACTACGAGCAGTACTTC. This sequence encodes CASRSGQGNYEQYF.

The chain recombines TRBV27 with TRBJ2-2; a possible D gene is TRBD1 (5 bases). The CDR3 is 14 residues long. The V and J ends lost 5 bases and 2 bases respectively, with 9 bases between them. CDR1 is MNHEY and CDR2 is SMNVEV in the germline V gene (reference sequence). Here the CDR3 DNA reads TGTGCCAGCAGTATACAGGTTAACACCGGGGAGCTGTTTTTT. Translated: CASSIQVNTGELFF.

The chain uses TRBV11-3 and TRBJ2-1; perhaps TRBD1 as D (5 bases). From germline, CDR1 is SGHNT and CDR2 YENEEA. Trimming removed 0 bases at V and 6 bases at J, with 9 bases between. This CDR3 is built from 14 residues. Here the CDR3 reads CASSLDTGLNEQFF. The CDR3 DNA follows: TGTGCCAGCAGCTTAGATACAGGTCTCAATGAGCAGTTCTTC.